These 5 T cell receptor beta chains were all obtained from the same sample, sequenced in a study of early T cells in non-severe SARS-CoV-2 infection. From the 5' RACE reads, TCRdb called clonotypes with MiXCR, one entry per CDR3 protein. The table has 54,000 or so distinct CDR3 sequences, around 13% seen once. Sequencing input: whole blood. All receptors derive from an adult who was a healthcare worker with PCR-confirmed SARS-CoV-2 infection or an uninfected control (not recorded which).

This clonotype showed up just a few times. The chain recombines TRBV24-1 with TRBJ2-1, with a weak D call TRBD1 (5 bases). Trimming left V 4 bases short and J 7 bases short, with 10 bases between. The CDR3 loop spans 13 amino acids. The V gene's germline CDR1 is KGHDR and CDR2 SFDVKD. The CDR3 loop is CATSDPDINEQFF. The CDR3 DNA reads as TGTGCCACCAGTGACCCGGACATTAATGAGCAGTTCTTC.

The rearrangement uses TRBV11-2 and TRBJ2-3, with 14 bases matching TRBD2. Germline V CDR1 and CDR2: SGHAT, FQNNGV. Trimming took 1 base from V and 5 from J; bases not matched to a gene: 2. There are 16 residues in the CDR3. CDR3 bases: TGTGCCAGCAGCTTAGGACTAGCGGGGGGGCAAGATACGCAGTATTTT. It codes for CASSLGLAGGQDTQYF.

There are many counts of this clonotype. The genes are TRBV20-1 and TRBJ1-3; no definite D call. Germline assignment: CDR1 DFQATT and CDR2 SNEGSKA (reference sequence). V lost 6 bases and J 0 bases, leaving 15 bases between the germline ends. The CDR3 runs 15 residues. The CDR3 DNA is TGCAGTGCCTGGACGCGGGGAAACTCTGGAAACACCATATATTTT. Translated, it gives CSAWTRGNSGNTIYF.

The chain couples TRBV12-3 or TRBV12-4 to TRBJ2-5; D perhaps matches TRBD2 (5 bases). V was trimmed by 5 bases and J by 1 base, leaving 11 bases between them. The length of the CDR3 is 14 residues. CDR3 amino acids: CASSRNSVQETQYF. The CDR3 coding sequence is TGTGCCAGCAGTAGAAATAGCGTCCAAGAGACCCAGTACTTC.

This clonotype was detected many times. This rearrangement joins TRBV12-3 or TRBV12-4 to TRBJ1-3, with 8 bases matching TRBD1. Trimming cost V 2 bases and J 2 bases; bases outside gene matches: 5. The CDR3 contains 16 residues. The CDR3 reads CASSLRGQVTGNTIYF. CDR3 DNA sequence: TGTGCCAGCAGTTTAAGGGGACAGGTTACTGGAAACACCATATATTTT.